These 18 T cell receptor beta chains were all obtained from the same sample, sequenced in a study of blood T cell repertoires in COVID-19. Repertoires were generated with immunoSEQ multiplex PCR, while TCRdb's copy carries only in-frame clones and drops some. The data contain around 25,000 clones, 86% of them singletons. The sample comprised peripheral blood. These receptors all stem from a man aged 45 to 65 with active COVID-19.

The CDR3 spells CASSRYTGGRTGELFF. For the CDR3, the DNA is TGTGCCAGCAGCCGATATACCGGGGGGCGCACCGGGGAGCTGTTTTTT. The chain recombines TRBV14 with TRBJ2-2; TRBD2 might be the D (7 bases). Trimming shortened V by 4 bases and J by 4 bases, and 16 bases separated the two germline ends. Germline CDR1 SGHDN, CDR2 FVKESK. The CDR3 covers 16 residues.

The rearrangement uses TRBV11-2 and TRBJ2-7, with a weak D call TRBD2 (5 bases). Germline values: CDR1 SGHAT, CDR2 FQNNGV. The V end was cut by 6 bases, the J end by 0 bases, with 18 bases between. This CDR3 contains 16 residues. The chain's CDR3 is CASSNRRATASYEQYF. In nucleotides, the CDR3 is TGTGCCAGCAGTAACCGGCGGGCCACGGCCTCCTACGAGCAGTACTTC.

CDR3 bases: TGTGCCAGCAGTTACCCCCCATACGGCGGATCCTACGAGCAGTACTTC. Encoded protein: CASSYPPYGGSYEQYF. The V and J genes are TRBV6-2 or TRBV6-3 and TRBJ2-7; D unresolved. V lost 2 bases and J 1 base, leaving 15 bases between the germline ends. From germline, CDR1 is MNHEY and CDR2 SVGEGT. This CDR3 is 16 amino acids long.

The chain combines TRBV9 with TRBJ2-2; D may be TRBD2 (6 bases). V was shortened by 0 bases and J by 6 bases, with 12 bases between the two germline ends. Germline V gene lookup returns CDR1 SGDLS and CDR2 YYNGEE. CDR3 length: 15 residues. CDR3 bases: TGTGCCAGCAGCGTAGTCGGGGGTTCTGCCGGGGAGCTGTTTTTT. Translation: CASSVVGGSAGELFF.

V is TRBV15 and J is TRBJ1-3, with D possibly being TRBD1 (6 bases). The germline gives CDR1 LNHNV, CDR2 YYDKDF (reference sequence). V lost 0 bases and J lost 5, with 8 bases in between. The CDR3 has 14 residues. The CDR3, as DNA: TGTGCCACCAGCAGAGAAGGGGGACGAAACACCATATATTTT. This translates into CATSREGGRNTIYF.

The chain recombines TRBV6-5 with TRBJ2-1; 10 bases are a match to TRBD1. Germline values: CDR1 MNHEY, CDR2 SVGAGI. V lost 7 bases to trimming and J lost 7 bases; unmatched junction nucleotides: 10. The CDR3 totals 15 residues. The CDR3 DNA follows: TGTGCCAGCACCTCCGGGACAGGGGTTTGGAATGAGCAGTTCTTC. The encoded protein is CASTSGTGVWNEQFF.

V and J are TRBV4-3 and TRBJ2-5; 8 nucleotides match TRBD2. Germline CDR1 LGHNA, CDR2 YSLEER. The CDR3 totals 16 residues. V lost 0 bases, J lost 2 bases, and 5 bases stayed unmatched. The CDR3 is CASSQDGGGLQETQYF. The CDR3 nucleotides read TGCGCCAGCAGCCAAGATGGCGGGGGGCTTCAAGAGACCCAGTACTTC.

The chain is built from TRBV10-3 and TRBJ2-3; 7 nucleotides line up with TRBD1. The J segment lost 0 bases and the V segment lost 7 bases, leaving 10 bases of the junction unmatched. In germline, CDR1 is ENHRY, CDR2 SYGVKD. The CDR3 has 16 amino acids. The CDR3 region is CAIMPGQSSSTDTQYF. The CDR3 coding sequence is TGTGCCATCATGCCGGGACAGAGTTCCAGCACAGATACGCAGTATTTT.

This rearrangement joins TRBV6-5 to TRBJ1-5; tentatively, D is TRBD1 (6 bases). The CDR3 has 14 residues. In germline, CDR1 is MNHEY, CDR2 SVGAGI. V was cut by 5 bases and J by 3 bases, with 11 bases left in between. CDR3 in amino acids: CASSPDSLNQPQHF. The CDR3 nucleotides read TGTGCCAGCAGTCCGGACAGCCTCAATCAGCCCCAGCATTTT.

CDR3 DNA: TGTGCCAGCAGCCAAGAACTTCAGGGTATCACAGATACGCAGTATTTT. Encoded protein: CASSQELQGITDTQYF. The chain employs TRBV3-1 (or the pseudogene TRBV3-2) and TRBJ2-3; tentatively, D is TRBD1 (5 bases). Germline assignment: CDR1 LGHDT and CDR2 YNNKEL (reference sequence). This CDR3 contains 16 residues. The ends were cut back, 0 bases at V and 2 bases at J, with 12 bases in the middle.

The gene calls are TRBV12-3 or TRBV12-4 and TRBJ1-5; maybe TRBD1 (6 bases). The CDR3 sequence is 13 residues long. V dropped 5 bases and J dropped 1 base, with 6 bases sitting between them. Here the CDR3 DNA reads TGTGCCAGCAGTGGACAGAGCAATCAGCCCCAGCATTTT. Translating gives CASSGQSNQPQHF.

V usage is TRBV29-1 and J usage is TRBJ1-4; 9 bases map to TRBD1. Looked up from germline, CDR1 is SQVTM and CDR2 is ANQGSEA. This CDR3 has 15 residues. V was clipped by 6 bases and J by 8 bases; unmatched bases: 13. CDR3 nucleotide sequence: TGCAGCGTGGGGGGACAGGGATCATATGGGGAAAAACTGTTTTTT. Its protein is CSVGGQGSYGEKLFF.

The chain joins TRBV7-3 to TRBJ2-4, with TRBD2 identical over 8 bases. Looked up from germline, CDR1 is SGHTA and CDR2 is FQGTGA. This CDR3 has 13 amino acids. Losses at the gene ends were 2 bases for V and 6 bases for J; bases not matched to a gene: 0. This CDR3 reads CASSLREGNIQYF. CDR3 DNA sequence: TGTGCCAGCAGCTTACGGGAGGGAAACATTCAGTACTTC.

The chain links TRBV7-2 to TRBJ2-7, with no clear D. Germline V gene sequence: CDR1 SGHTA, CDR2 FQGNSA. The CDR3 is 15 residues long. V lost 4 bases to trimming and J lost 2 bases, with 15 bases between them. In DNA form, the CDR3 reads TGTGCCAGCAGCTACGAAGTATCGCCGGCCTACGAGCAGTACTTC. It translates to CASSYEVSPAYEQYF.

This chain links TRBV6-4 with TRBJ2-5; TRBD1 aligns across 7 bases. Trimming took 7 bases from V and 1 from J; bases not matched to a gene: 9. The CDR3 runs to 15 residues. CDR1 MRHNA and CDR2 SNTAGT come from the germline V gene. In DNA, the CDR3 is TGTGCCAGCAACACCGGGACAGCCCTCCAAGAGACCCAGTACTTC. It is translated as CASNTGTALQETQYF.

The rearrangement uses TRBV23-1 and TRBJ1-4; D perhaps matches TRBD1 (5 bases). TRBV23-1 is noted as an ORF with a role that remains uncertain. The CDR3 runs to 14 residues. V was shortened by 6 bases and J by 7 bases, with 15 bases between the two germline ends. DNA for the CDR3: TGCGCCAGCAGCCCGACAGAGCTCAGTGAAAAACTGTTTTTT. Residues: CASSPTELSEKLFF.

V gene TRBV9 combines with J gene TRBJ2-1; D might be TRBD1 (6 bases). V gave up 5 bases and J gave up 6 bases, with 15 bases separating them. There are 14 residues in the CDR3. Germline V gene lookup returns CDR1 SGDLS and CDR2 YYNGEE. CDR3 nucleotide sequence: TGTGCCAGCAGTGACGACAGGCTACTCAATGAGCAGTTCTTC. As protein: CASSDDRLLNEQFF.

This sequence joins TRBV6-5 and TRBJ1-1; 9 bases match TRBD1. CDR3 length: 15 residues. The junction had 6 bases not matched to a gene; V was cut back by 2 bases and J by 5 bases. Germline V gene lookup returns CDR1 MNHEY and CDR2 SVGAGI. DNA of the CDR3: TGTGCCAGCAGTTACGGCGACAGGGGGAGGACTGAAGCTTTCTTT. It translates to CASSYGDRGRTEAFF.